The 25 T cell receptor beta chains given below trace back to one sample, sequenced in a study of human T cells and chemical hapten exposure. As to time point: patch test 1, 2 weeks after DPC sensitization. Treatment reported: therapeutic diphenylcyclopropenone sensitization with weekly scalp DPC. One entry per CDR3 protein results from TCRdb running MiXCR on the RACE reads. The sample records fewer than 100,000 distinct CDR3 sequences, approximately 10% being singletons. The source was whole blood, collected in connection with sensitization to the hapten diphenylcyclopropenone (DPC). The receptors originated from a woman aged 60-75 years with alopecia areata. Some clones in this sample may be carry-over from other donors' samples.

This clonotype is medium-sized (0.01 to 0.1%) by share. The gene calls are TRBV27 and TRBJ1-5, with D unclear. V was shortened by 8 bases and J by 5 bases, with 13 bases between the two germline ends. CDR3 length: 13 amino acids. Germline V gene lookup returns CDR1 MNHEY and CDR2 SMNVEV (reference sequence). CDR3 nucleotides: TGTGCCAGCTCGATCAAAGAATATCAGCCCCAGCATTTT. It codes for CASSIKEYQPQHF.

The J gene is TRBJ1-5, the V gene TRBV4-1; TRBD1 matches at 8 bases. CDR3 size: 16 residues. The J segment lost 5 bases and the V segment lost 3 bases, leaving 9 bases of the junction unmatched. Germline lookup yields CDR1 MGHRA and CDR2 YSYEKL. The CDR3 DNA is TGCGCCAGCAGCCAGCCACGGACAGGGTCCTATCAGCCCCAGCATTTT. This sequence encodes CASSQPRTGSYQPQHF.

In this sample, this clonotype turned up a few times. CDR3 residues: CASSFTGYNSPLHF. As DNA, the CDR3 is TGTGCCAGCAGCTTTACGGGATATAATTCACCCCTCCACTTT. V is TRBV7-9 and J is TRBJ1-6; D uncertain. CDR3 length: 14 amino acids. Trimming took 3 bases from V and 4 from J, leaving 7 bases between them. The germline gives CDR1 SEHNR, CDR2 FQNEAQ (reference sequence).

This clonotype has a count of ten or more. CDR3 DNA sequence: TGTGCCGGACAAGACGGAGGGGTGGAGGAGACCCAGTACTTC. It translates to CAGQDGGVEETQYF. The rearrangement links TRBV6-1 to TRBJ2-5, with a tentative D call TRBD2 (6 bases). Between the trimmed V and J ends, which lost 11 bases and 5 bases, there was a span of 21 bases. The CDR3 runs to 14 residues. The V gene's germline CDR1 is MNHNS and CDR2 SASEGT.

This clonotype was observed many times. The chain joins TRBV6-2 or TRBV6-3 to TRBJ2-7; TRBD1 matches at 11 bases. V shed 8 bases and J 3 bases; nucleotides not matched to a gene: 3. In germline, CDR1 is MNHEY, CDR2 SVGEGT. This CDR3 spans 13 amino acids. The CDR3 sequence is CASGDRGYYEQYF. The CDR3 region has the DNA TGTGCCAGCGGGGACAGGGGGTACTACGAGCAGTACTTC.

This clonotype came up a few times. The chain links TRBV5-1 to TRBJ1-1, with TRBD1 matching 9 bases. The V and J ends lost 2 bases and 4 bases, in that order; junction bases with no gene match: 6. Per the germline V gene, CDR1 is SGHRS and CDR2 is YFSETQ. The CDR3 spans 15 residues. The CDR3 sequence: CASSFGTGMSTEAFF. The CDR3 region has the DNA TGCGCCAGCAGCTTTGGGACAGGGATGTCCACTGAAGCTTTCTTT. Full variable domain (rest looked up from reference TRBV5-1 and TRBJ1-1): KAGVTQTPRYLIKTRGQQVTLSCSPISGHRSVSWYQQTPGQGLQFLFEYFSETQRNKGNFPGRFSGRQFSNSRSEMNVSTLELGDSALYLCASSFGTGMSTEAFFGQGTRLTVV.

The chain uses TRBV7-9 and TRBJ1-2, with a weak D call TRBD1 (5 bases). V lost 5 bases and J lost 4, with 14 bases in between. The germline CDR1 and CDR2 sequences are SEHNR and FQNEAQ (reference sequence). The CDR3 covers 14 residues. The DNA for the CDR3 is TGTGCCAGCAGCCCCCCCGGGGGACTCTATGGCTACACCTTC. Translated: CASSPPGGLYGYTF.

This clonotype was seen at least ten times. CDR3 loop: CAWSRDRGNTIYF. The CDR3 nucleotides read TGTGCCTGGAGCCGGGACAGGGGAAACACCATATATTTT. The chain has TRBV30 and TRBJ1-3, with 8 bases fitting TRBD1. The CDR3 spans 13 residues. CDR1 is GTSNPN and CDR2 is SVGIG in the germline V gene (reference sequence). J gave up 4 bases and V 3 bases, and 2 bases lay outside the gene matches.

In this sample, this clonotype turned up many times. The V call is TRBV19, the J call TRBJ1-5; D may be TRBD1 (5 bases). The germline V and J ends were trimmed by 7 bases and 7 bases, with 17 bases remaining between them. CDR1 and CDR2 (germline): LNHDA, SQIVND (reference sequence). The CDR3 runs to 14 residues. The CDR3 spells CASTNWRDGQPQHF. CDR3 in DNA: TGTGCCAGTACCAATTGGAGGGACGGGCAGCCCCAGCATTTT.

The J gene is TRBJ1-5, the V gene TRBV10-2, with no clear D. Germline CDR1 reads WSHSY; CDR2 reads SAAADI. This CDR3 has 13 residues. V dropped 5 bases and J dropped 3 bases, with 8 bases sitting between them. Here the CDR3 reads CASSINYNQPQHF. The CDR3 DNA sequence: TGCGCCAGCAGTATCAATTACAATCAGCCCCAGCATTTT.

V is TRBV5-1 and J is TRBJ2-7; D is uncertain. There are 14 residues in the CDR3. Trimming left V 0 bases short and J 7 bases short, with 14 bases between. The germline gives CDR1 SGHRS, CDR2 YFSETQ. The CDR3 nucleotides read TGCGCCAGCAGCTTGGGGGCCTTCCTGGGTGAGCAGTACTTC. Its translation is CASSLGAFLGEQYF.

The CDR3 sequence: CASSSGTSGGAGTDTQYF. The CDR3 DNA reads as TGTGCCAGCAGCTCCGGGACTAGCGGGGGGGCGGGCACAGATACGCAGTATTTT. The chain employs TRBV7-2 and TRBJ2-3, with TRBD2 matching 16 bases. In germline, CDR1 is SGHTA, CDR2 FQGNSA. This CDR3 has 18 amino acids. Trimming at V came to 4 bases and at J to 1 base, leaving 5 bases not matched to a gene.

The sample holds a few counts of this clonotype. This sequence joins TRBV11-2 and TRBJ1-2; TRBD1 might be the D (5 bases). V dropped 2 bases and J dropped 8 bases, with 12 bases sitting between them. The CDR3 has 13 residues. Per germline, CDR1 SGHAT and CDR2 FQNNGV. The CDR3 sequence: CASSLSGAEGYTF. For the CDR3, the DNA is TGTGCCAGCAGCTTAAGTGGGGCTGAGGGCTACACCTTC.

Only a few counts were recorded for this clonotype. J is TRBJ2-6 and V is TRBV5-1, with D uncertain. V lost 3 bases and J 4 bases, leaving 8 bases between the germline ends. This CDR3 has 14 amino acids. Germline V CDR1 and CDR2: SGHRS, YFSETQ. CDR3 loop: CASSSSGGANVLTF. CDR3 nucleotides: TGCGCCAGCAGCTCGTCCGGCGGGGCCAACGTCCTGACTTTC.

This chain joins TRBV2 and TRBJ2-1, with unresolved D. The germline V and J ends were trimmed by 2 bases and 0 bases, with 11 bases remaining between them. This CDR3 has 16 residues. Germline V gene data show CDR1 as SNHLY and CDR2 as FYNNEI. In nucleotides, the CDR3 is TGTGCCAGCAGTGAATCGGGTTTTAGCTCCTACAATGAGCAGTTCTTC. Its protein product is CASSESGFSSYNEQFF.

Many counts were recorded for this clonotype. The chain combines TRBV19 with TRBJ2-7; 7 nucleotides match TRBD1. The CDR3 consists of 15 residues. V shed 2 bases, J shed 4 bases, and the junction held 8 bases outside the gene matches. CDR1 is LNHDA, CDR2 SQIVND, per germline (reference sequence). The CDR3 is CASSINLGQPYEQYF. The CDR3 DNA follows: TGTGCCAGTAGTATAAACTTGGGACAGCCATACGAGCAGTACTTC.

The chain employs TRBV18 and TRBJ1-5; TRBD1 is a possible D gene (6 bases). V gave up 2 bases and J gave up 11 bases, with 10 bases separating them. CDR1 and CDR2 (germline): KGHSH, LQKENI. This CDR3 has 12 amino acids. This CDR3 reads CASSPGGLAQHF. CDR3 coding DNA: TGTGCCAGCTCACCAGGGGGCCTGGCCCAGCATTTT.

V and J are TRBV6-1 and TRBJ2-7; D might be TRBD2 (5 bases). Germline lookup yields CDR1 MNHNS and CDR2 SASEGT. There are 15 residues in the CDR3. Trimming pared 6 bases from V and 6 bases from J, leaving 21 bases between. The CDR3, as DNA: TGTGCCAGCAGGGGAGTCCCGGGTAACGGGTTCGAGCAGTACTTC. Residues: CASRGVPGNGFEQYF.

This chain links TRBV4-1 with TRBJ2-2; 8 bases fit TRBD2. Trimming cost V 4 bases and J 6 bases; bases outside gene matches: 4. Germline V gene sequence: CDR1 MGHRA, CDR2 YSYEKL. The CDR3 is 14 amino acids. The CDR3, as DNA: TGCGCCAGCAGCCGCGGGACTAGTTCCGGGGAGCTGTTTTTT. Translated, it gives CASSRGTSSGELFF.

The sample holds many counts of this clonotype. CDR3 sequence reads: CASSYSPEVWVGEGTTEAFF. The DNA of the CDR3 is TGTGCCAGCAGTTACTCCCCCGAGGTGTGGGTAGGGGAGGGAACAACTGAAGCTTTCTTT. This chain connects TRBV6-5 to TRBJ1-1; D is perhaps TRBD1 (5 bases). The CDR3 length is 20 residues. Per germline, CDR1 MNHEY and CDR2 SVGAGI. Between the trimmed V and J ends, which lost 0 bases and 5 bases, there was a span of 28 bases.

The rearrangement links TRBV18 to TRBJ2-7, with no clear D. There are 14 residues in the CDR3. Germline-derived CDR1 and CDR2 are KGHSH and LQKENI. V dropped 0 bases and J dropped 3 bases, with 9 bases sitting between them. As DNA, the CDR3 is TGTGCCAGCTCACCACCTAAGGGTTTCTACGAGCAGTACTTC. It yields the protein CASSPPKGFYEQYF.

This clonotype occurred a few times. V gene TRBV18 combines with J gene TRBJ2-5, with D possibly being TRBD1 (6 bases). Germline V gene data show CDR1 as KGHSH and CDR2 as LQKENI. V lost 3 bases and J 4 bases, leaving 9 bases between the germline ends. This CDR3 comprises 13 residues. This CDR3 reads CASSPTGLETQYF. DNA of the CDR3: TGTGCCAGCTCACCGACAGGCTTAGAGACCCAGTACTTC.

V is TRBV4-1 and J is TRBJ2-3; D assignment may be TRBD1 or TRBD2 (5 bases each). CDR1 is MGHRA and CDR2 is YSYEKL in the germline V gene. The CDR3 is 15 amino acids. The ends were cut back, 7 bases at V and 6 bases at J, with 20 bases in the middle. CDR3 loop: CASIWSLGTRDTQYF. Written as DNA, the CDR3 is TGCGCCAGCATTTGGAGCCTGGGGACCAGGGATACGCAGTATTTT.

This clonotype was seen many times. The chain combines TRBV30 with TRBJ2-2; D is unclear. Trimming took 3 bases from V and 5 from J, leaving 16 bases between them. This CDR3 comprises 15 residues. Per germline, CDR1 GTSNPN and CDR2 SVGIG (reference sequence). CDR3 region: CAWRENRDYTGELFF. Written as DNA, the CDR3 is TGTGCCTGGAGAGAGAATAGGGATTATACCGGGGAGCTGTTTTTT.

There are a few counts of this clonotype. The chain's CDR3 is CASSFYSGGADTQYF. The CDR3 DNA reads TGCGCCAGCAGCTTTTATAGCGGGGGGGCAGATACGCAGTATTTT. The chain combines TRBV5-1 with TRBJ2-3; 11 bases align to TRBD2. The CDR3 totals 15 residues. The ends lost 2 bases at V and 4 bases at J; junction bases unmatched: 3. Looked up from germline, CDR1 is SGHRS and CDR2 is YFSETQ. Full variable domain (rest looked up from reference TRBV5-1 and TRBJ2-3): KAGVTQTPRYLIKTRGQQVTLSCSPISGHRSVSWYQQTPGQGLQFLFEYFSETQRNKGNFPGRFSGRQFSNSRSEMNVSTLELGDSALYLCASSFYSGGADTQYFGPGTRLTVL.